This TCR beta chain was identified during a study of human T cells and chemical hapten exposure. MiXCR, run by TCRdb on the RACE reads, gives a single entry per CDR3 protein. This sample has roughly 100,000 distinct CDR3 sequences, with approximately 10% found just once. This sample's time point: pre-sensitization, week 0. Described treatment: therapeutic diphenylcyclopropenone sensitization with weekly scalp DPC. From germline, CDR1 is SGHKS and CDR2 YYEKEE (reference sequence). The V and J ends lost 3 bases and 3 bases, in that order; junction bases with no gene match: 5. This CDR3 is built from 15 residues.

This TCR came from an older woman with alopecia areata. Some clones in this sample may be carry-over from other donors' samples. V is TRBV5-5 and J is TRBJ2-1; TRBD1 aligns across 8 bases. Sequences were derived from whole blood, sampled in connection with sensitization to the hapten diphenylcyclopropenone (DPC). CDR3 DNA sequence: TGTGCCAGCAGCTCCGGGACAGGCTACTACAATGAGCAGTTCTTC. Residues: CASSSGTGYYNEQFF.